This TCR beta chain was sequenced for a study of blood T cell repertoires in COVID-19. Across the study: Both acute and convalescent COVID-19 samples were obtained from the United States, Italy and Spain.

CDR1 is LNHDA and CDR2 is SQIVND in the germline V gene (reference sequence). CDR3 length: 15 residues. V was shortened by 7 bases and J by 3 bases, with 15 bases between the two germline ends. This clone was detected only a few times. Study processing details: Scientists estimated how many nucleated cells there were by amplifying reference gene primers. Profiled with immunoSEQ multiplex PCR; TCRdb holds only in-frame clones, not every one. V and J calls and clone size are those listed in that table; D and trimming were worked out from the DNA. The table records about 60,000 clones, about 80% of them present only once.

The source is a man aged 55-75 years with acute or convalescent COVID-19. The chain is built from TRBV19 and TRBJ1-4; D might be TRBD1 (6 bases). The sample comprised peripheral blood. The CDR3 loop is CASTQTGPPNEKLFF. The CDR3 DNA follows: TGTGCCAGTACCCAGACAGGACCCCCTAATGAAAAACTGTTTTTT.